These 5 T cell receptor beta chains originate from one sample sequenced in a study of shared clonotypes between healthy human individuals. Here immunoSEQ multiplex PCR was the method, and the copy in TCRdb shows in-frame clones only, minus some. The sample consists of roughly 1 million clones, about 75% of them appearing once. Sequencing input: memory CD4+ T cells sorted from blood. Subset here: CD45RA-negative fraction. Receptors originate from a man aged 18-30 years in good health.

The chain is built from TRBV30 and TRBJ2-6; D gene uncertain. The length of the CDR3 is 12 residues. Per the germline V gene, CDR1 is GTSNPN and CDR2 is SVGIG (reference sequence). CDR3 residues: CAVGPGANVLTF. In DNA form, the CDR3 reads TGTGCGGTGGGTCCTGGGGCCAACGTCCTGACTTTC.

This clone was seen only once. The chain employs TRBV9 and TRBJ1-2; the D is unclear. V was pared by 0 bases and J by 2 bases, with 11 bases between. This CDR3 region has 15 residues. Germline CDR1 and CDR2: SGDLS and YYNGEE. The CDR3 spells CASSVALPGNYGYTF. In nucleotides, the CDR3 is TGTGCCAGCAGCGTAGCGCTTCCGGGGAACTATGGCTACACCTTC.

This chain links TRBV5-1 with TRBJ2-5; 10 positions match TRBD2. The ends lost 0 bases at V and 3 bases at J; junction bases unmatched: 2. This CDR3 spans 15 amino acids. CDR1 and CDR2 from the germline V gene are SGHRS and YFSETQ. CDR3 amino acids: CASSLVLAGEETQYF. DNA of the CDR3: TGCGCCAGCAGCTTGGTCCTAGCGGGGGAAGAGACCCAGTACTTC. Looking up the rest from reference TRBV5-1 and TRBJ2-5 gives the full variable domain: KAGVTQTPRYLIKTRGQQVTLSCSPISGHRSVSWYQQTPGQGLQFLFEYFSETQRNKGNFPGRFSGRQFSNSRSEMNVSTLELGDSALYLCASSLVLAGEETQYFGPGTRLLVL.

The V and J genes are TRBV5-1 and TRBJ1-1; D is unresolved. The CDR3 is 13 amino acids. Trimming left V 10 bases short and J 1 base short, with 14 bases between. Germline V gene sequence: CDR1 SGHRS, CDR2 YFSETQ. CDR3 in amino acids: CASKKTENTEAFF. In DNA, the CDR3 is TGCGCCTCAAAGAAGACGGAGAACACTGAAGCTTTCTTT.

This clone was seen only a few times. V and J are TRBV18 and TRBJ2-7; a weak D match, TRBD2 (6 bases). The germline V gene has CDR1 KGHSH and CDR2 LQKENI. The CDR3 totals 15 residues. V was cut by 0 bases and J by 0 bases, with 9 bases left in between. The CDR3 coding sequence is TGTGCCAGCTCACCACCGGGACTGAACTCCTACGAGCAGTACTTC. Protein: CASSPPGLNSYEQYF. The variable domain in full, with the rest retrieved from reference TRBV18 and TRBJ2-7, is NAGVMQNPRHLVRRRGQEARLRCSPMKGHSHVYWYRQLPEEGLKFMVYLQKENIIDESGMPKERFSAEFPKEGPSILRIQQVVRGDSAAYFCASSPPGLNSYEQYFGPGTRLTVT.